The 3 T cell receptor beta chains listed next were all sequenced from one sample in a study of T cell responses to AZD1222 COVID-19 vaccine. The protocol was immunoSEQ multiplex PCR, while the TCRdb copy is restricted to in-frame clones and leaves out a portion. The sample has fewer than 150,000 clones; approximately 90% are singletons. This specimen was peripheral blood, taken 28 days after the second AZD1222 dose. Receptors originate from an adult who received the AZD1222 COVID-19 vaccine.

The chain combines TRBV6-5 with TRBJ1-2, with a tentative D call TRBD1 (6 bases). CDR1 MNHEY and CDR2 SVGAGI come from the germline V gene. The CDR3 runs to 15 residues. The V end was cut by 6 bases, the J end by 5 bases, with 19 bases between. CDR3 residues: CASSQRGGDGYGYTF. CDR3 bases: TGTGCCAGCAGCCAGCGAGGGGGGGATGGATATGGCTACACCTTC.

The rearrangement uses TRBV27 and TRBJ2-6; D remains unclear. Germline V gene lookup returns CDR1 MNHEY and CDR2 SMNVEV (reference sequence). The CDR3 covers 14 residues. The ends were cut back, 6 bases at V and 0 bases at J, with 6 bases in the middle. The CDR3: CASRSISGANVLTF. In DNA form, the CDR3 reads TGTGCCAGCAGATCGATCTCTGGGGCCAACGTCCTGACTTTC.

The chain carries TRBV27 and TRBJ1-1, with no clear D. CDR1 is MNHEY, CDR2 SMNVEV, per germline (reference sequence). The germline V and J ends were trimmed by 4 bases and 1 base, with 10 bases remaining between them. CDR3 length: 14 residues. In nucleotides, the CDR3 is TGTGCCAGCAGTTCGGAATCCTGGAACACTGAAGCTTTCTTT. Translating it yields CASSSESWNTEAFF.